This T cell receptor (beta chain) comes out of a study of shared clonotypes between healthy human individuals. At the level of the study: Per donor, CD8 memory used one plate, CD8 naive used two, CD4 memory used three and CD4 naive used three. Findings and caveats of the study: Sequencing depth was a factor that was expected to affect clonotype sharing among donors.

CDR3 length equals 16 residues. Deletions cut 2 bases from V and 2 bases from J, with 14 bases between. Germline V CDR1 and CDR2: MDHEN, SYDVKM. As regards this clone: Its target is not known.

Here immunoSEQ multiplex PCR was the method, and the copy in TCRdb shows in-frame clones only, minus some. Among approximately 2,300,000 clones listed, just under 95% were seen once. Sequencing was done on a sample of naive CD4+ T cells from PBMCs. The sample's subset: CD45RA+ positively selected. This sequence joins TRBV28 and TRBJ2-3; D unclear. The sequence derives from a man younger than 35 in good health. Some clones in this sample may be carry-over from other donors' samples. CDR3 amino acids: CASSLGSSFTTDTQYF. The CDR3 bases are TGTGCCAGCAGTTTAGGGTCGAGCTTTACCACAGATACGCAGTATTTT. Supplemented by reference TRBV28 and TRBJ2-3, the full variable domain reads DVKVTQSSRYLVKRTGEKVFLECVQDMDHENMFWYRQDPGLGLRLIYFSYDVKMKEKGDIPEGYSVSREKKERFSLILESASTNQTSMYLCASSLGSSFTTDTQYFGPGTRLTVL.